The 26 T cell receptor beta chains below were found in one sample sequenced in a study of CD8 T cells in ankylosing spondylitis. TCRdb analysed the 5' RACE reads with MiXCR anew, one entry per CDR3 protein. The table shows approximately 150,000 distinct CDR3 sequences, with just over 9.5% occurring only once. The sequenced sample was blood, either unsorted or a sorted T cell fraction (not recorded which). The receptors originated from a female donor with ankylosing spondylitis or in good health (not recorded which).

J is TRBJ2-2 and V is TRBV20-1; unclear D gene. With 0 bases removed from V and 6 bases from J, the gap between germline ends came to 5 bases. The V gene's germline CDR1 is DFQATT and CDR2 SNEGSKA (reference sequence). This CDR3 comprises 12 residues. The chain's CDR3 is CSARERAGELFF. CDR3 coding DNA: TGCAGTGCTAGAGAGCGCGCCGGGGAGCTGTTTTTT.

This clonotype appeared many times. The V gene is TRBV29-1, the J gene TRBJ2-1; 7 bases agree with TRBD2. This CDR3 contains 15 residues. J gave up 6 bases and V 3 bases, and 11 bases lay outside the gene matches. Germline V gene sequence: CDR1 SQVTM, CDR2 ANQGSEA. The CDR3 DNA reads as TGCAGCGTTGATTGGCGGGAGTTTGACAGCAATGAGCAGTTCTTC. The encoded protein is CSVDWREFDSNEQFF.

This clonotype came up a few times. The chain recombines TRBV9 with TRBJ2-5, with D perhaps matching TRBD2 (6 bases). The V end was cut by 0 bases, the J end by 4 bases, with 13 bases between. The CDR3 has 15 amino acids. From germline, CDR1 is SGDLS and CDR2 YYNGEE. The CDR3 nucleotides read TGTGCCAGCAGCGTAGGGACTACCGGGGGAGAGACCCAGTACTTC. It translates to CASSVGTTGGETQYF.

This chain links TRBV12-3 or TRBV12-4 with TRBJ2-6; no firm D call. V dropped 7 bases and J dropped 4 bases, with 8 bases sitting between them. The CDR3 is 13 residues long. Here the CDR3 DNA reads TGTGCCAGCACAGTCGCGGGGGCCAACGTCCTGACTTTC. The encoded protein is CASTVAGANVLTF.

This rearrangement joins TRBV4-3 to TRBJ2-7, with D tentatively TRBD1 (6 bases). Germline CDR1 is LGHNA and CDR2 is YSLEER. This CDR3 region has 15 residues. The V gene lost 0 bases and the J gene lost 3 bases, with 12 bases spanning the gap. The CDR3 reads CASSQDGQGFYEQYF. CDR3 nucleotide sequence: TGCGCCAGCAGCCAAGACGGGCAGGGGTTCTACGAGCAGTACTTC.

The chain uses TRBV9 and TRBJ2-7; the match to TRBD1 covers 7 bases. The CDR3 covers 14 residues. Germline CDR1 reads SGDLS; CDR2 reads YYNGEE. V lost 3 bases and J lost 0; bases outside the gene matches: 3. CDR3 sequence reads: CASSATGSSYEQYF. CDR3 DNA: TGTGCCAGCAGCGCGACAGGGAGCTCCTACGAGCAGTACTTC. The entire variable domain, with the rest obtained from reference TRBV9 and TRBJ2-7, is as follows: DSGVTQTPKHLITATGQRVTLRCSPRSGDLSVYWYQQSLDQGLQFLIQYYNGEERAKGNILERFSAQQFPDLHSELNLSSLELGDSALYFCASSATGSSYEQYFGPGTRLTVT.

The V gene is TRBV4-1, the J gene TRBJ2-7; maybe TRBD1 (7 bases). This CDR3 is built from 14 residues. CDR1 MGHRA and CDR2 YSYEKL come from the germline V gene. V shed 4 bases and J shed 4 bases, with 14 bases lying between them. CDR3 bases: TGCGCCAGCAGCCGCATCAGGGGGGAGTACGAGCAGTACTTC. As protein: CASSRIRGEYEQYF.

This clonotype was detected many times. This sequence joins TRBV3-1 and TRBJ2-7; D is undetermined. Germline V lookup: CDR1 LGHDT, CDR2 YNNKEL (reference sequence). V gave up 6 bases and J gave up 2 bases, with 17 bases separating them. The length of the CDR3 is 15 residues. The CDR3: CASSLSTRTTYEQYF. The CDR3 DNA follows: TGTGCCAGCAGTCTCTCGACCCGGACGACCTACGAGCAGTACTTC.

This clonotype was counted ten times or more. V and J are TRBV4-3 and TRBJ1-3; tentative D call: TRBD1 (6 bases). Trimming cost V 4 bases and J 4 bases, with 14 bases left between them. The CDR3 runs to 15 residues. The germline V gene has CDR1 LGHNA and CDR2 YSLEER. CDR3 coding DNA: TGCGCCAGCAGCCCGGGGGCCCGGGGGGGAAACACCATATATTTT. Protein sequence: CASSPGARGGNTIYF.

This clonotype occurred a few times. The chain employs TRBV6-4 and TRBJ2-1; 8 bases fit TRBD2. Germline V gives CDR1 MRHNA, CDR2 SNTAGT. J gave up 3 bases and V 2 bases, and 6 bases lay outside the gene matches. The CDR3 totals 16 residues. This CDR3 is CASSDGFSGDYNEQFF. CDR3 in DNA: TGTGCCAGCAGTGACGGTTTTAGCGGGGACTACAATGAGCAGTTCTTC.

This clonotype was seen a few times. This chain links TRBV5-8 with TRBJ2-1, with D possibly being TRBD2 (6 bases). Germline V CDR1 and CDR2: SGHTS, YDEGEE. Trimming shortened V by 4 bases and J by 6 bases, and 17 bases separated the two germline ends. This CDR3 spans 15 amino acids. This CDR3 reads CASSLGTSMGNEQFF. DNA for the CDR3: TGTGCCAGCAGCCTAGGGACTTCGATGGGCAATGAGCAGTTCTTC.

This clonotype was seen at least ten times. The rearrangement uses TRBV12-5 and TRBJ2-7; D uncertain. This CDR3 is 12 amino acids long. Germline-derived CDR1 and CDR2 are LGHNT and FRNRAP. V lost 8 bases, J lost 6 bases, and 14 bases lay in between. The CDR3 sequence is CASRLGSGEQYF. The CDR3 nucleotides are TGTGCTAGTAGGCTGGGTTCCGGCGAGCAGTACTTC.

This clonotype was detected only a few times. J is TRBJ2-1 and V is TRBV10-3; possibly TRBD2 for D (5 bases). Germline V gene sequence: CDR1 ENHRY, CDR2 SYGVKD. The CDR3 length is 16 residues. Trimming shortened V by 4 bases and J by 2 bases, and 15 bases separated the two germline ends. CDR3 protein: CAISAGEEYPYNEQFF. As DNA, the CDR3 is TGTGCCATCAGTGCCGGGGAAGAGTACCCCTACAATGAGCAGTTCTTC.

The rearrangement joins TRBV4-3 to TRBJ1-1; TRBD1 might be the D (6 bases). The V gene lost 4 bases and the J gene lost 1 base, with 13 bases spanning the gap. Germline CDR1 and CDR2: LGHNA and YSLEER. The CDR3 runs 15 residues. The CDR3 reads CASSPSGTQNTEAFF. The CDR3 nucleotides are TGCGCCAGCAGCCCCTCCGGGACACAGAACACTGAAGCTTTCTTT.

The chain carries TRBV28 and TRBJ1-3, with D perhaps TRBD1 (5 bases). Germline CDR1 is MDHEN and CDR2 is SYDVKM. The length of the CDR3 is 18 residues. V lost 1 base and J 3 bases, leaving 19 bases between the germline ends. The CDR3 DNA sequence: TGTGCCAGCAGTTTATCCCGGGACCCAAATAGGCGTGGAAACACCATATATTTT. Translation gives CASSLSRDPNRRGNTIYF.

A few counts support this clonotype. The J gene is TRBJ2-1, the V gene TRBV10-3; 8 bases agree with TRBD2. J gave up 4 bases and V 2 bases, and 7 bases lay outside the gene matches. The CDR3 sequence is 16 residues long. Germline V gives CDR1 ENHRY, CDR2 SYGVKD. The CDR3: CAISERGLASYNEQFF. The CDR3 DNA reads TGTGCCATCAGTGAGAGAGGACTAGCCAGTTACAATGAGCAGTTCTTC.

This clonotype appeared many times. The CDR3 nucleotides are TGTGCCAGCAGCCCATCACAGAACTACAATGAGCAGTTCTTC. This gives the protein CASSPSQNYNEQFF. This chain joins TRBV7-8 and TRBJ2-1, with D uncertain. Germline V gene sequence: CDR1 SGHVS, CDR2 FQNEAQ. V lost 5 bases and J 3 bases, leaving 11 bases between the germline ends. The CDR3 is made up of 14 amino acids.

CDR3 in DNA: TGTGCCAGCAGCTCGGCAGGGGGCACCGAGACCCAGTACTTC. Translation: CASSSAGGTETQYF. This chain links TRBV7-9 with TRBJ2-5, with TRBD1 matching 8 bases. The CDR3 has 14 amino acids. In germline, CDR1 is SEHNR, CDR2 FQNEAQ (reference sequence). V trimming: 4 bases; J trimming: 5 bases; junction bases outside the gene matches: 6.

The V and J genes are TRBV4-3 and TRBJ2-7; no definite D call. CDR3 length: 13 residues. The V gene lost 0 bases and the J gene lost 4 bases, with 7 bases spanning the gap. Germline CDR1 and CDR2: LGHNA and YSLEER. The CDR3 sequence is CASSQDLGYEQYF. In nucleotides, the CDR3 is TGCGCCAGCAGCCAAGATCTCGGTTACGAGCAGTACTTC.

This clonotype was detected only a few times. As DNA, the CDR3 is TGTGCCAGCAGCCCTCCAGGGTTCGGCTACACCTTC. Its translation: CASSPPGFGYTF. The V gene is TRBV7-8, the J gene TRBJ1-2; D might be TRBD1 (5 bases). V gave up 5 bases and J gave up 8 bases, with 12 bases separating them. The germline CDR1 and CDR2 sequences are SGHVS and FQNEAQ. There are 12 residues in the CDR3.

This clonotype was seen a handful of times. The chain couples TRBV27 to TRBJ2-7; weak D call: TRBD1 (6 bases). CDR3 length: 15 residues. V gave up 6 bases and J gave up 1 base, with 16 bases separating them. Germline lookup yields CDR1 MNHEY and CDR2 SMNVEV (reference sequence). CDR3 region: CASRESGVGSYEQYF. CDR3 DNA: TGTGCCAGCAGAGAATCAGGGGTTGGGTCCTACGAGCAGTACTTC.

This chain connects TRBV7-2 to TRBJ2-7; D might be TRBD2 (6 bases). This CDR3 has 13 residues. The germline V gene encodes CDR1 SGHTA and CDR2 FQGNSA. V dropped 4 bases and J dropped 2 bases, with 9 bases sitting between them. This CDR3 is CASSYLAAYEQYF. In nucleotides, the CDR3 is TGTGCCAGCAGCTACTTAGCGGCCTACGAGCAGTACTTC.

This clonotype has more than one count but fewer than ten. CDR3 nucleotide sequence: TGTGCCACCAGTGATTTGGAAGAGACCCAGTACTTC. Translation: CATSDLEETQYF. The chain is built from TRBV24-1 and TRBJ2-5; the D is unclear. V was shortened by 0 bases and J by 3 bases, with 1 base between the two germline ends. CDR3 length: 12 residues. The germline V gene encodes CDR1 KGHDR and CDR2 SFDVKD.

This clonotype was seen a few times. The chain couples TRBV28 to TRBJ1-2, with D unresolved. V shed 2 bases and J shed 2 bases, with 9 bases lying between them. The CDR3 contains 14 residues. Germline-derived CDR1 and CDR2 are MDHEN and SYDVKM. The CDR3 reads CASSLRGVNYGYTF. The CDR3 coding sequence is TGTGCCAGCAGTTTAAGAGGAGTGAACTATGGCTACACCTTC.

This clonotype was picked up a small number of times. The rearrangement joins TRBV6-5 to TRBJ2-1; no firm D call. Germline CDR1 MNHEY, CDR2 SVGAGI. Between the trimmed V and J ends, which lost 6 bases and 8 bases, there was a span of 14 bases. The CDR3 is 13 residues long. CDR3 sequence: CASSFDEYDEQFF. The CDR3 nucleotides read TGTGCCAGCAGCTTCGACGAGTACGATGAGCAGTTCTTC.

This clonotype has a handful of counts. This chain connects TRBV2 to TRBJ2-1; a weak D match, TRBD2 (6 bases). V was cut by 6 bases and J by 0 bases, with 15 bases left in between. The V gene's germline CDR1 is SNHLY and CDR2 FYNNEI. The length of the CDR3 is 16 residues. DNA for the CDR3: TGTGCCAGCAGGGGCTCGGGGGTCAGCTCCTACAATGAGCAGTTCTTC. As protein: CASRGSGVSSYNEQFF. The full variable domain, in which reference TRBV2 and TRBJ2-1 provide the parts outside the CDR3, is EPEVTQTPSHQVTQMGQEVILRCVPISNHLYFYWYRQILGQKVEFLVSFYNNEISEKSEIFDDQFSVERPDGSNFTLKIRSTKLEDSAMYFCASRGSGVSSYNEQFFGPGTRLTVL.